These 30 T cell receptor beta chains came from one sample sequenced in a study of T cell responses to AZD1222 COVID-19 vaccine. Repertoires were generated with immunoSEQ multiplex PCR, while TCRdb's copy carries only in-frame clones and drops some. The sample lists roughly 100,000 clones, 85% to 90% occurring once. The source was peripheral blood, collected on day 0 of AZD1222 vaccination. These receptor sequences come from an adult in good health.

The gene calls are TRBV15 and TRBJ1-2; D not resolved. CDR3 length: 13 amino acids. The V end was cut by 3 bases, the J end by 2 bases, with 7 bases between. Germline CDR1 reads LNHNV; CDR2 reads YYDKDF (reference sequence). Written as DNA, the CDR3 is TGTGCCACCAGCAGGAACTCCAACTATGGCTACACCTTC. Its protein product is CATSRNSNYGYTF. Full variable domain (rest looked up from reference TRBV15 and TRBJ1-2): DAMVIQNPRYQVTQFGKPVTLSCSQTLNHNVMYWYQQKSSQAPKLLFHYYDKDFNNEADTPDNFQSRRPNTSFCFLDIRSPGLGDTAMYLCATSRNSNYGYTFGSGTRLTVV.

V gene TRBV12-3 or TRBV12-4 combines with J gene TRBJ2-3; TRBD2 might be the D (5 bases). The CDR3 totals 13 residues. V shed 6 bases and J shed 0 bases, with 7 bases lying between them. For the CDR3, the DNA is TGTGCCAGCAGGGCGGGTAGCACAGATACGCAGTATTTT. Translated, it gives CASRAGSTDTQYF.

The gene calls are TRBV11-3 and TRBJ2-7, with D perhaps matching TRBD2 (5 bases). V lost 0 bases and J 2 bases, leaving 26 bases between the germline ends. This CDR3 contains 20 residues. Germline V lookup: CDR1 SGHNT, CDR2 YENEEA. DNA of the CDR3: TGTGCCAGCAGCTTAGATCAATGTCTTCGGGGAGCCCCGCCCCCCTACGAGCAGTACTTC. Encoded protein: CASSLDQCLRGAPPPYEQYF.

V and J are TRBV5-6 and TRBJ2-7; 11 bases are a match to TRBD2. V gave up 3 bases and J gave up 2 bases; unmatched junction bases: 4. CDR3 length equals 15 residues. Per the germline V gene, CDR1 is SGHDT and CDR2 is YYEEEE. The CDR3 sequence is CASSWRTSGPYEQYF. CDR3 coding DNA: TGTGCCAGCAGCTGGAGGACTAGCGGGCCCTACGAGCAGTACTTC.

The chain carries TRBV7-3 and TRBJ2-1; no clear D gene. CDR1 is SGHTA, CDR2 FQGTGA, per germline. Trimming pared 1 base from V and 0 bases from J, leaving 10 bases between. This CDR3 is 16 amino acids long. The CDR3 loop is CASSLSKASSYNEQFF. CDR3 DNA: TGTGCCAGCAGCTTAAGTAAGGCGAGCTCCTACAATGAGCAGTTCTTC.

This chain joins TRBV4-1 and TRBJ1-1, with 7 bases aligning to TRBD1. Germline-derived CDR1 and CDR2 are MGHRA and YSYEKL. After removal of 4 bases from V and 1 base from J, the junction contained 6 bases not matched to a gene. CDR3 length: 15 amino acids. The CDR3 bases are TGCGCCAGCAGCCGAGTCCGGGACAGGAACACTGAAGCTTTCTTT. Protein: CASSRVRDRNTEAFF.

This sequence joins TRBV9 and TRBJ2-3; the D gene is possibly TRBD2 (5 bases). The CDR3 sequence is 15 residues long. In germline, CDR1 is SGDLS, CDR2 YYNGEE. Trimming removed 5 bases from V and 6 bases from J, with 19 bases in between. For the CDR3, the DNA is TGTGCCAGCAGGGAGGCAGTCGATTTGAGGGATACGCAGTATTTT. This codes for CASREAVDLRDTQYF.

The genes are TRBV5-1 and TRBJ1-6; D not resolved. The V end lost 0 bases, the J end lost 8 bases, and 6 bases lay between the germline ends. This CDR3 has 13 amino acids. CDR1 and CDR2 (germline): SGHRS, YFSETQ. Written as DNA, the CDR3 is TGCGCCAGCAGCTTGGACTCACATTCACCCCTCCACTTT. Encoded protein: CASSLDSHSPLHF.

The chain recombines TRBV7-9 with TRBJ1-5; D gene uncertain. The V gene lost 1 base and the J gene lost 5 bases, with 9 bases spanning the gap. The CDR3 totals 14 residues. Germline V gives CDR1 SEHNR, CDR2 FQNEAQ (reference sequence). The CDR3 DNA follows: TGTGCCAGCAGCTTAGGCTGGGAAGATCAGCCCCAGCATTTT. Residues: CASSLGWEDQPQHF.

This chain joins TRBV2 and TRBJ1-2, with TRBD1 matching 8 bases. Unmatched junction bases numbered 10, after V lost 6 bases and J lost 4 bases. The V gene's germline CDR1 is SNHLY and CDR2 FYNNEI. This CDR3 has 15 amino acids. CDR3 residues: CASSGQGPNSYGYTF. The CDR3 DNA reads TGTGCCAGCAGCGGACAGGGCCCAAACTCCTATGGCTACACCTTC.

This sequence joins TRBV11-2 and TRBJ1-5; D might be TRBD1 (5 bases). CDR3 length: 13 amino acids. Trimming removed 0 bases at V and 5 bases at J, with 5 bases between. The germline V gene has CDR1 SGHAT and CDR2 FQNNGV. The CDR3 is CASSLDRDQPQHF. The CDR3, as DNA: TGTGCCAGCAGCTTAGACAGGGATCAGCCCCAGCATTTT.

This chain uses TRBV6-5 with TRBJ1-3; unclear D gene. The CDR3 loop spans 14 amino acids. Germline V gives CDR1 MNHEY, CDR2 SVGAGI. V lost 7 bases and J lost 1, with 11 bases in between. This CDR3 is CASTEAGSGNTIYF. CDR3 DNA: TGTGCCAGCACCGAGGCCGGGTCTGGAAACACCATATATTTT.

V is TRBV7-2 and J is TRBJ1-2, with D perhaps matching TRBD1 (6 bases). The CDR3 is 17 residues long. Germline V lookup: CDR1 SGHTA, CDR2 FQGNSA. Trimming took off 0 bases at V and 0 bases at J, with 14 bases between the two ends. The CDR3 nucleotides are TGTGCCAGCAGCTTAGCCCTAGGGGGTAGGGCTAACTATGGCTACACCTTC. It codes for CASSLALGGRANYGYTF.

The V gene is TRBV3-1 (or the pseudogene TRBV3-2), the J gene TRBJ1-1; tentative D call: TRBD1 (5 bases). CDR1 is LGHDT, CDR2 YNNKEL, per germline (reference sequence). Trimming left V 0 bases short and J 4 bases short, with 12 bases between. CDR3 length equals 15 residues. CDR3 sequence (DNA): TGTGCCAGCAGCCAAGATGGCGGAGGGGTCACTGAAGCTTTCTTT. Translation gives CASSQDGGGVTEAFF.

The genes are TRBV5-1 and TRBJ1-2; D gene ambiguous. Germline V gives CDR1 SGHRS, CDR2 YFSETQ. The CDR3 is made up of 11 amino acids. V shed 5 bases and J shed 4 bases, with 6 bases lying between them. DNA of the CDR3: TGCGCCAGCAGTGGCGCCTATGGCTACACCTTC. As protein: CASSGAYGYTF.

The chain has TRBV2 and TRBJ1-1, with TRBD1 matching over 8 bases. The CDR3 spans 14 residues. The V and J ends lost 6 bases and 5 bases, in that order; junction bases with no gene match: 8. The germline V gene has CDR1 SNHLY and CDR2 FYNNEI. The CDR3 coding sequence is TGTGCCAGCAGAATCGACAGGGGTTTAACTGAAGCTTTCTTT. Translated: CASRIDRGLTEAFF.

The V gene is TRBV27, the J gene TRBJ2-7; a possible D gene is TRBD2 (6 bases). The germline gives CDR1 MNHEY, CDR2 SMNVEV (reference sequence). This CDR3 has 13 residues. Trimming took 4 bases from V and 3 from J, leaving 10 bases between them. As DNA, the CDR3 is TGTGCCAGCAGTTGGGGGGTCTTCTACGAGCAGTACTTC. Protein: CASSWGVFYEQYF.

This clone was seen a single time. The J gene is TRBJ1-3, the V gene TRBV9; tentative D call: TRBD1 (6 bases). The V gene lost 0 bases and the J gene lost 4 bases, with 14 bases spanning the gap. There are 16 residues in the CDR3. CDR1 and CDR2 (germline): SGDLS, YYNGEE. CDR3: CASSVASGVLGNTIYF. The CDR3, as DNA: TGTGCCAGCAGCGTAGCCTCAGGGGTGTTAGGAAACACCATATATTTT.

CDR3 protein: CASSLEGTGNSPLHF. The CDR3 DNA follows: TGTGCCAGCAGCTTAGAAGGGACCGGTAATTCACCCCTCCACTTT. The V gene is TRBV7-8, the J gene TRBJ1-6, with D perhaps matching TRBD1 (5 bases). Germline CDR1 is SGHVS and CDR2 is FQNEAQ. This CDR3 has 15 amino acids. V lost 1 base, J lost 6 bases, and 10 bases lay in between.

This CDR3 is CASRAMKEDSPLHF. DNA for the CDR3: TGTGCCAGCAGAGCTATGAAGGAGGATTCACCCCTCCACTTT. The chain combines TRBV6-5 with TRBJ1-6; D gene ambiguous. The CDR3 runs to 14 residues. V was pared by 6 bases and J by 8 bases, with 14 bases between. Germline CDR1 and CDR2: MNHEY and SVGAGI.

The V gene is TRBV19, the J gene TRBJ1-6; D ambiguous. CDR1 and CDR2 from the germline V gene are LNHDA and SQIVND (reference sequence). V lost 3 bases and J 9 bases, leaving 6 bases between the germline ends. The CDR3 is 12 amino acids. CDR3: CASSIMSSPLHF. In nucleotides, the CDR3 is TGTGCCAGTAGTATCATGAGTTCACCCCTCCACTTT. Supplemented by reference TRBV19 and TRBJ1-6, the full variable domain reads DGGITQSPKYLFRKEGQNVTLSCEQNLNHDAMYWYRQDPGQGLRLIYYSQIVNDFQKGDIAEGYSVSREKKESFPLTVTSAQKNPTAFYLCASSIMSSPLHFGNGTRLTVT.

The chain uses TRBV6-5 and TRBJ2-7; D is possibly TRBD1 or TRBD2 (5 bases each). CDR3 length: 15 residues. Between the trimmed V and J ends, which lost 6 bases and 1 base, there was a span of 16 bases. Per the germline V gene, CDR1 is MNHEY and CDR2 is SVGAGI. CDR3 loop: CASSKGPPRSYEQYF. DNA of the CDR3: TGTGCCAGCAGCAAGGGACCCCCCCGGTCCTACGAGCAGTACTTC.

This chain connects TRBV28 to TRBJ1-1, with unresolved D. The V end lost 4 bases, the J end lost 1 base, and 16 bases lay between the germline ends. Germline lookup yields CDR1 MDHEN and CDR2 SYDVKM. The CDR3 loop spans 16 amino acids. CDR3 in amino acids: CASSYPLGDGNTEAFF. The CDR3 DNA reads TGTGCCAGCAGTTATCCCCTTGGAGACGGGAACACTGAAGCTTTCTTT.

CDR3: CASSLVAGYYEQYF. The CDR3 DNA is TGTGCCAGCAGTTTAGTTGCGGGATACTACGAGCAGTACTTC. V gene TRBV28 combines with J gene TRBJ2-7; D perhaps matches TRBD2 (6 bases). This CDR3 has 14 residues. V dropped 2 bases and J dropped 3 bases, with 11 bases sitting between them. CDR1 and CDR2 from the germline V gene are MDHEN and SYDVKM. The full variable domain, with the rest looked up from reference TRBV28 and TRBJ2-7, is DVKVTQSSRYLVKRTGEKVFLECVQDMDHENMFWYRQDPGLGLRLIYFSYDVKMKEKGDIPEGYSVSREKKERFSLILESASTNQTSMYLCASSLVAGYYEQYFGPGTRLTVT.

The V gene is TRBV5-1, the J gene TRBJ2-1; TRBD1 aligns across 11 bases. The CDR3 sequence is 14 residues long. Germline lookup yields CDR1 SGHRS and CDR2 YFSETQ. The junction had 5 bases not matched to a gene; V was cut back by 4 bases and J by 8 bases. This CDR3 reads CASSGTGGHDEQFF. DNA of the CDR3: TGCGCCAGCAGCGGGACAGGGGGACATGATGAGCAGTTCTTC.

The chain employs TRBV4-1 and TRBJ1-1, with 8 bases identical to TRBD1. CDR1 MGHRA and CDR2 YSYEKL come from the germline V gene. The CDR3 has 16 amino acids. V gave up 6 bases and J gave up 0 bases; unmatched junction bases: 9. DNA for the CDR3: TGCGCCAGCAGGCCCTGGACAGGGAGACTGAACACTGAAGCTTTCTTT. Protein product: CASRPWTGRLNTEAFF.

This clone was counted many times. V usage is TRBV24-1 and J usage is TRBJ1-3; D not certain. Between the trimmed V and J ends, which lost 2 bases and 4 bases, there was a span of 8 bases. Germline V gene lookup returns CDR1 KGHDR and CDR2 SFDVKD. The CDR3 sequence is 14 residues long. CDR3 sequence (DNA): TGTGCCACCAGTGATTGGTCCTCCGGAAACACCATATATTTT. Encoded protein: CATSDWSSGNTIYF.

The chain has TRBV2 and TRBJ2-1; D perhaps matches TRBD2 (6 bases). Deletions cut 7 bases from V and 0 bases from J, with 13 bases between. The germline CDR1 and CDR2 sequences are SNHLY and FYNNEI. The CDR3 is 15 residues long. The CDR3 sequence is CASISGLSSYNEQFF. The CDR3 DNA reads TGTGCCAGCATCTCGGGACTCAGCTCCTACAATGAGCAGTTCTTC.

The V gene is TRBV7-3, the J gene TRBJ2-1; 7 nucleotides match TRBD2. CDR1 and CDR2 (germline): SGHTA, FQGTGA. With 8 bases clipped from V and 5 bases from J, the junction kept 6 bases outside the gene matches. The CDR3 contains 13 residues. CDR3 DNA sequence: TGTGCCAGCGCTCAAGCGGGGCACAATGAGCAGTTCTTC. Residues: CASAQAGHNEQFF.

This sequence joins TRBV11-2 and TRBJ1-2; D not resolved. The CDR3 is 13 residues long. V was clipped by 1 base and J by 2 bases, with 5 bases between them. Germline CDR1 is SGHAT and CDR2 is FQNNGV. The CDR3 is CASSLGRNYGYTF. The CDR3 nucleotides read TGTGCCAGCAGCTTAGGCAGGAACTATGGCTACACCTTC. Full variable domain (remainder filled in from reference TRBV11-2 and TRBJ1-2): EAGVAQSPRYKIIEKRQSVAFWCNPISGHATLYWYQQILGQGPKLLIQFQNNGVVDDSQLPKDRFSAERLKGVDSTLKIQPAKLEDSAVYLCASSLGRNYGYTFGSGTRLTVV.